The 6 T cell receptor beta chains below come from one sample, sequenced in a study of identical twins. MiXCR, run by TCRdb on the 5' RACE reads, gives a single entry per CDR3 protein. There are 500,000 to 550,000 distinct CDR3 sequences in the sample; less than 25% occur only once, and under 0.95% lies in the top ten. The same sample was also used in a study of T cells expressing NK-cell markers.

The specimen sequenced was CD4+ T cells sorted from blood. The receptors here all came from a woman aged 18 to 35 in good health.

The count of this clonotype is one. This clone may be a read error of a much larger clone one base away. This chain joins TRBV5-1 and TRBJ2-5; 14 nucleotides align to TRBD2. This CDR3 is built from 16 residues. Germline CDR1 and CDR2: SGHRS and YFSETQ. The CDR3 DNA follows: TGCGCCAGCGGCTTGGTCGGGACTAGCGGGAGAGAGACCCAGTACTTC. Translated, it gives CASGLVGTSGRETQYF.

This clonotype has just a few counts. The rearrangement uses TRBV12-3 or TRBV12-4 and TRBJ2-5; D is possibly TRBD2 (5 bases). This CDR3 contains 12 residues. Trimming removed 1 base at V and 7 bases at J, with 7 bases between. The CDR3: CASSLVEGTQYF. The CDR3 DNA reads as TGTGCCAGCAGTTTAGTCGAGGGGACCCAGTACTTC.

The sample holds many counts of this clonotype. The J gene is TRBJ1-1, the V gene TRBV12-3 or TRBV12-4, with D unclear. This CDR3 spans 14 amino acids. V lost 5 bases to trimming and J lost 1 base, with 11 bases between them. CDR3 residues: CASSPRRGNTEAFF. The CDR3 bases are TGTGCCAGCAGTCCGCGAAGAGGGAACACTGAAGCTTTCTTT.

The chain is built from TRBV12-3 or TRBV12-4 and TRBJ2-1; 13 nucleotides align to TRBD2. After removal of 5 bases from V and 8 bases from J, the junction contained 12 bases not matched to a gene. The CDR3 spans 17 residues. The CDR3 spells CASSPPHGTSGTYEQFF. CDR3 nucleotides: TGTGCCAGCAGTCCACCCCACGGGACTAGCGGGACTTATGAGCAGTTCTTC.

V and J are TRBV7-2 and TRBJ2-1, with 9 bases aligning to TRBD1. The CDR3 loop spans 17 amino acids. Germline CDR1 is SGHTA and CDR2 is FQGNSA. J gave up 5 bases and V 5 bases, and 13 bases lay outside the gene matches. The CDR3 is CASSLLPPGQGNNEQFF. The CDR3 DNA reads TGTGCCAGCAGCCTTCTTCCTCCGGGACAGGGAAACAATGAGCAGTTCTTC. The variable domain in full, with the rest retrieved from reference TRBV7-2 and TRBJ2-1, is GAGVSQSPSNKVTEKGKDVELRCDPISGHTALYWYRQSLGQGLEFLIYFQGNSAPDKSGLPSDRFSAERTGGSVSTLTIQRTQQEDSAVYLCASSLLPPGQGNNEQFFGPGTRLTVL.

The rearrangement uses TRBV11-2 and TRBJ1-1; no clear D. The V gene's germline CDR1 is SGHAT and CDR2 FQNNGV. The CDR3 consists of 15 residues. Trimming removed 2 bases at V and 1 base at J, with 11 bases between. The CDR3 here is CASSLYRRENTEAFF. The CDR3, as DNA: TGTGCCAGCAGCTTATATCGACGGGAGAACACTGAAGCTTTCTTT.